This T cell receptor (beta chain) was documented in a study of blood T cell repertoires in COVID-19. Study overall: Spain, Italy and the United States supplied samples that represented acute and convalescent COVID-19. T cells, B-cell-depleted T cells, or PBMCs provided the cDNA or gDNA that served as material.

CDR1 is SGHRS and CDR2 is YFSETQ in the germline V gene. J was trimmed by 4 bases and V by 5 bases; bases with no gene match: 9. The CDR3 is 15 amino acids. Source study methods: Estimation of nucleated cell counts was performed using reference gene primer amplification. Sequencing was performed with immunoSEQ multiplex PCR; in TCRdb, only in-frame clones are kept and a portion is missing. Clone size and the V and J calls come from that table; the DNA yielded D and trimming. The data hold about 170,000 clones, with 80% to 90% observed a single time. The clonotype was recovered from a woman aged 70-85 years who had recovered from COVID-19. The sample taken for sequencing was peripheral blood. This chain connects TRBV5-1 to TRBJ2-4; the match to TRBD2 covers 7 bases. DNA of the CDR3: TGCGCCAGCAGACACGGCGGGCGGGAGAAAAACATTCAGTACTTC. It yields the protein CASRHGGREKNIQYF.